These 20 T cell receptor beta chains originate from one sample sequenced in a study of regulatory T cells in long-lasting Graves disease. Building of the TCR beta libraries involved iRepertoire HTBI primers and Arm-PCR of CDR3 regions. MiXCR, run by TCRdb on the multiplex PCR reads, gives a single entry per CDR3 protein. The sample holds more than 450,000 distinct CDR3 sequences, 16% seen once. The sample's time point: newly diagnosed GD, antithyroid drugs for less than 3 months. Preparation of the TCR library used RNA extracted from PBMCs. These data also formed part of another study, on T cells in Graves' hyperthyroidism and ophthalmopathy.

This sample comprised peripheral blood mononuclear cells (PBMCs), obtained at new diagnosis, from a patient treated with antithyroid drugs. The source is a man aged 40-49 years with Graves disease.

This clonotype was observed a handful of times. The chain links TRBV5-1 to TRBJ2-5; 12 bases align to TRBD1. Germline CDR1 and CDR2: SGHRS and YFSETQ. The CDR3 has 16 amino acids. V lost 2 bases and J lost 5; bases outside the gene matches: 7. The CDR3 sequence is CASSLRDRGLQETQYF. CDR3 DNA: TGCGCCAGCAGCTTACGGGACAGGGGGCTGCAGGAGACCCAGTACTTC. Using reference TRBV5-1 and TRBJ2-5 for the parts outside the CDR3, the full variable domain is KAGVTQTPRYLIKTRGQQVTLSCSPISGHRSVSWYQQTPGQGLQFLFEYFSETQRNKGNFPGRFSGRQFSNSRSEMNVSTLELGDSALYLCASSLRDRGLQETQYFGPGTRLLVL.

This clonotype was detected once. A read error may explain this, as a much larger clone is one base away. The chain recombines TRBV29-1 with TRBJ1-1, with D perhaps TRBD1 (6 bases). The CDR3 has 14 residues. Germline assignment: CDR1 SQVTM and CDR2 ANQGSEA. CDR3 protein: CSVWRGAMNTEASF. The CDR3 bases are TGCAGCGTCTGGCGGGGGGCAATGAACACTGAAGCTTCCTTT.

Only a few counts were recorded for this clonotype. The CDR3 here is CAISGDWRETDSYEQYF. CDR3 DNA: TGTGCCATCAGTGGAGATTGGAGGGAGACGGACTCCTACGAGCAGTACTTC. This rearrangement joins TRBV10-3 to TRBJ2-7, with D possibly being TRBD2 (6 bases). The CDR3 extends over 17 amino acids. Trimming left V 4 bases short and J 0 bases short, with 19 bases between. CDR1 and CDR2 from the germline V gene are ENHRY and SYGVKD.

The chain is built from TRBV6-2 or TRBV6-3 and TRBJ2-3; D is unclear. The CDR3 totals 16 residues. Germline CDR1 MNHEY, CDR2 SVGEGT. Trimming shortened V by 3 bases and J by 1 base, and 14 bases separated the two germline ends. The CDR3 DNA is TGTGCCAGCAGTTATTTAGGCCCCCAGGGCACAGATACGCAGTATTTT. It specifies CASSYLGPQGTDTQYF.

A remark on this clonotype: A clone one base away is much larger, so this may be a read error. The chain uses TRBV18 and TRBJ1-1; D unresolved. In germline, CDR1 is KGHSH, CDR2 LQKENI. Between the trimmed V and J ends, which lost 6 bases and 6 bases, there was a span of 14 bases. This CDR3 region has 13 residues. The CDR3 here is CASSGSLPAEAFF. The CDR3 coding sequence is TGTGCCAGCTCGGGCAGTTTGCCGGCTGAAGCTTTCTTT.

This clonotype was observed at least ten times. The gene calls are TRBV2 and TRBJ2-1; weak D call: TRBD2 (6 bases). This CDR3 region has 12 residues. Germline lookup yields CDR1 SNHLY and CDR2 FYNNEI. V was cut by 6 bases and J by 10 bases, with 13 bases left in between. For the CDR3, the DNA is TGTGCCAGCAGCCGAATTCTAGCGGAGCAGTTCTTC. This gives the protein CASSRILAEQFF.

The rearrangement links TRBV13 to TRBJ2-7, with 9 bases matching TRBD1. Per the germline V gene, CDR1 is PRHDT and CDR2 is FYEKMQ (reference sequence). V lost 5 bases and J lost 1; bases outside the gene matches: 3. The CDR3 loop spans 14 amino acids. As DNA, the CDR3 is TGTGCCAGCAGCCACGGACAGGGGTCCTACGAGCAGTACTTC. Its translation is CASSHGQGSYEQYF.

This clonotype has just a few counts. The rearrangement uses TRBV6-1 and TRBJ2-1, with 9 nucleotides matching TRBD2. Germline V gene data show CDR1 as MNHNS and CDR2 as SASEGT. Trimming removed 6 bases from V and 5 bases from J; junction bases left unmatched: 8. CDR3 length equals 15 residues. The CDR3 loop reads CASRLTSGYNNEQFF. The DNA for the CDR3 is TGTGCCAGCAGACTGACTAGCGGATATAACAATGAGCAGTTCTTC.

This clonotype came up many times. The V gene is TRBV6-1, the J gene TRBJ2-7, with D possibly called TRBD1 or TRBD2 (5 bases each). Germline CDR1 and CDR2: MNHNS and SASEGT. With 8 bases removed from V and 2 bases from J, the gap between germline ends came to 13 bases. The CDR3 sequence is 13 residues long. Here the CDR3 DNA reads TGTGCCAGCCTCTGGGACCCGGCCTACGAGCAGTACTTC. Protein product: CASLWDPAYEQYF.

This clonotype was seen repeatedly, ten times or more. The chain links TRBV2 to TRBJ2-3, with D perhaps given as TRBD1 or TRBD2 (6 bases each). V lost 6 bases and J 4 bases, leaving 17 bases between the germline ends. The germline gives CDR1 SNHLY, CDR2 FYNNEI. CDR3 length: 15 amino acids. The CDR3 DNA reads as TGTGCCAGCAGACACGGACCCGGGGGCCCAGATACGCAGTATTTT. Translating it yields CASRHGPGGPDTQYF.

At least ten counts were recorded for this clonotype. CDR3 sequence (DNA): TGTGCCAGCAGCCAAACCCAGCCAGGTCGCTATGGCTACACCTTC. Translation gives CASSQTQPGRYGYTF. The J gene is TRBJ1-2, the V gene TRBV3-1; D not resolved. The CDR3 has 15 amino acids. With 2 bases removed from V and 4 bases from J, the gap between germline ends came to 14 bases. Germline V gene lookup returns CDR1 LGHDT and CDR2 YNNKEL (reference sequence). Full variable domain (missing parts from reference TRBV3-1 and TRBJ1-2): DTAVSQTPKYLVTQMGNDKSIKCEQNLGHDTMYWYKQDSKKFLKIMFSYNNKELIINETVPNRFSPKSPDKAHLNLHINSLELGDSAVYFCASSQTQPGRYGYTFGSGTRLTVV.

The CDR3 loop reads CASSELPPRASNYGYTF. CDR3 bases: TGTGCCAGCAGTGAATTACCCCCAAGGGCATCTAACTATGGCTACACCTTC. The genes are TRBV2 and TRBJ1-2; D is ambiguous. Germline assignment: CDR1 SNHLY and CDR2 FYNNEI. This CDR3 spans 17 amino acids. Trimming stripped 2 bases from V and 0 bases from J, with 16 bases between.

This clonotype was observed a few times. The rearrangement joins TRBV7-9 to TRBJ2-1, with 7 bases identical to TRBD2. Losses at the gene ends were 4 bases for V and 6 bases for J; bases not matched to a gene: 18. The CDR3 has 18 residues. CDR1 and CDR2 from the germline V gene are SEHNR and FQNEAQ (reference sequence). The CDR3 spells CASSSPWASGSHSNEQFF. The CDR3 DNA follows: TGTGCCAGCAGCTCACCGTGGGCTAGCGGAAGCCATTCCAATGAGCAGTTCTTC.

This clonotype was detected many times. The V call is TRBV7-9, the J call TRBJ2-1, with D hard to call. The CDR3 covers 11 residues. The germline V gene has CDR1 SEHNR and CDR2 FQNEAQ (reference sequence). Trimming took 10 bases from V and 7 from J, leaving 11 bases between them. CDR3 sequence (DNA): TGTGCCATTCTCAGCGCGAATGAGCAGTTCTTC. This codes for CAILSANEQFF.

This chain uses TRBV5-4 with TRBJ1-4; possibly TRBD1 for D (5 bases). CDR3 size: 13 residues. Looked up from germline, CDR1 is SGHNT and CDR2 is YYREEE (reference sequence). The ends were cut back, 5 bases at V and 7 bases at J, with 12 bases in the middle. The CDR3 DNA is TGTGCCAGCAGGCGGGACCCTTCTGAAAAACTGTTTTTT. Translated: CASRRDPSEKLFF.

This clonotype was picked up many times. This chain joins TRBV5-1 and TRBJ2-2; 10 bases align to TRBD2. V gave up 5 bases and J gave up 0 bases; unmatched junction bases: 10. This CDR3 contains 18 residues. Germline CDR1 and CDR2: SGHRS and YFSETQ. The CDR3 here is CASRTGTSVLTNTGELFF. The CDR3 bases are TGCGCCAGCAGAACCGGGACTAGCGTCCTAACGAACACCGGGGAGCTGTTTTTT.

This clonotype was detected many times. The V gene is TRBV11-1, the J gene TRBJ1-1; D remains ambiguous. CDR1 SGHAT and CDR2 FQDESV come from the germline V gene (reference sequence). Trimming removed 3 bases from V and 1 base from J, with 6 bases in between. This CDR3 is 13 amino acids long. CDR3 DNA sequence: TGTGCCAGCAGCTTTGGACCGAACACTGAAGCTTTCTTT. Amino acids: CASSFGPNTEAFF.

The rearrangement joins TRBV2 to TRBJ2-1; D is unclear. The CDR3 runs to 16 residues. Per germline, CDR1 SNHLY and CDR2 FYNNEI. V lost 4 bases to trimming and J lost 3 bases, with 16 bases between them. CDR3 sequence (DNA): TGTGCCAGCAGTGGGATAACGGGCTATGGCTACAATGAGCAGTTCTTC. Translated: CASSGITGYGYNEQFF.

This clonotype has ten or more counts. V gene TRBV29-1 combines with J gene TRBJ2-5, with 11 bases matching TRBD2. The germline CDR1 and CDR2 sequences are SQVTM and ANQGSEA. V was pared by 3 bases and J by 2 bases, with 8 bases of the junction left unmatched. The CDR3 consists of 16 residues. CDR3 loop: CSVEFGLAGPQETQYF. The CDR3, as DNA: TGCAGCGTTGAGTTCGGACTAGCGGGTCCTCAAGAGACCCAGTACTTC.

This clonotype was seen just once. A read error may be the cause here, since a much bigger clone is one base away. The conserved phenylalanine or tryptophan normally closing the CDR3 is absent here, so this likely arose from a read error. The chain uses TRBV20-1 and TRBJ2-7; the match to TRBD1 covers 10 bases. Germline V gene data show CDR1 as DFQATT and CDR2 as SNEGSKA (reference sequence). The length of the CDR3 is 17 residues. Trimming removed 6 bases from V and 2 bases from J; junction bases left unmatched: 16. The CDR3 DNA reads TGCAGTGCAACAAATCTCGCCGGGACAGGGGATCCCTACGAGCAGTACCTC. Translated: CSATNLAGTGDPYEQYL.